A selection of T cell receptor beta chains follows, all from one sample in a study of shared clonotypes between healthy human individuals. Assay used: immunoSEQ multiplex PCR; TCRdb lists only in-frame clones, some missing. The sample lists 2 million to 2.5 million clones, nearly 97% seen once, with 0.1% to 0.15% in the top ten. The specimen sequenced was naive CD4+ T cells sorted from blood. The receptors were sampled from a man aged 18 to 30 in good health. CDR3s include the opening cysteine and the closing phenylalanine or tryptophan. The D gene is left open where the match is weak. Size is omitted from some rows. Given values are once, few, many or a class for expanded clones.

D gene | J gene | V gene | clone size | CDR3 DNA | CDR3 protein
TRBD1 | TRBJ1-6 | TRBV11-2 | NA | TGTGCCAGCAGCCGACCGACGAACAGGGGGCTCCCCCTCCACTTT | CASSRPTNRGLPLHF
NA | TRBJ2-1 | TRBV2 | NA | TGTGCCAGCAGGGGCCCCCCGGATGAGCAGTTCTTC | CASRGPPDEQFF
NA | TRBJ1-2 | TRBV5-4 | NA | TGTGCCAGCAGCCCGGGTGGTAACTATGGCTACACCTTC | CASSPGGNYGYTF
TRBD2 | TRBJ2-3 | TRBV27 | NA | TGTGCCAGCAGTTCCCGACTAGCGGGGCATAGCACAGATACGCAGTATTTT | CASSSRLAGHSTDTQYF
TRBD1 | TRBJ2-1 | TRBV7-9 | NA | TGTGCCAGCAGTATAGACAGGGCGTCCTACAATGAGCAGTTCTTC | CASSIDRASYNEQFF
NA | TRBJ2-3 | TRBV18 | NA | TGTGCCAGCTCACCAATGTATTCAACAGGAGTCCCAGATACGCAGTATTTT | CASSPMYSTGVPDTQYF
NA | TRBJ2-7 | TRBV5-1 | NA | TGCGCCAGCAGCTCGGGACTTCCGCCACAATACGAGCAGTACTTC | CASSSGLPPQYEQYF
NA | TRBJ2-5 | TRBV2 | NA | TGTGCCAGCACCGGGGCTGGGACGGAAGAGACCCAGTACTTC | CASTGAGTEETQYF
NA | TRBJ2-2 | TRBV30 | once | TGTGCCTGGAGTGTAGTCAGCACCGGGGAGCTGTTTTTT | CAWSVVSTGELFF
NA | TRBJ1-1 | TRBV19 | NA | TGTGCCAGTAGTTTCGGGTCGATGAACACTGAAGCTTTCTTT | CASSFGSMNTEAFF
TRBD2 | TRBJ2-5 | TRBV9 | NA | TGTGCCAGCAGCATCGGGGTTGCCGCGGGGGGGCAAGAGACCCAGTACTTC | CASSIGVAAGGQETQYF
NA | TRBJ1-1 | TRBV5-5 | NA | TGTGCCAGCAGCCAGGGACGGCGAAACACTGAAGCTTTCTTT | CASSQGRRNTEAFF
NA | TRBJ1-2 | TRBV27 | NA | TGTGCCAGCTCAAAGGGCACTAACTATGGCTACACCTTC | CASSKGTNYGYTF
TRBD1 | TRBJ2-5 | TRBV5-4 | NA | TGTGCCAGCAGCTTGGGAGGGGGCAGGGAGACCCAGTACTTC | CASSLGGGRETQYF
TRBD2 | TRBJ2-7 | TRBV5-1 | NA | TGCGCCAGCAGCACGGGACTAGCGGGAGTCCCGATTTCCTACGAGCAGTACTTC | CASSTGLAGVPISYEQYF
TRBD2 | TRBJ2-1 | TRBV5-6 | NA | TGTGCCAGCAGCTTGGAGAGTAAGGCTAGCGGGAGGAATGAGCAGTTCTTC | CASSLESKASGRNEQFF
TRBD1 | TRBJ2-3 | TRBV2 | NA | TGTGCCAGCAGTCCCGGACAGGGTAGCACAGATACGCAGTATTTT | CASSPGQGSTDTQYF
NA | TRBJ2-3 | TRBV4-2 | NA | TGTGCCAGCAGCCAAGGACCGGGAGTGGAGGTGAATACGCAGTATTTT | CASSQGPGVEVNTQYF
NA | TRBJ2-6 | TRBV10-3 | NA | TGTGCCATCAGTGAGGGACCCACTGGGGCCAACGTCCTGACTTTC | CAISEGPTGANVLTF
TRBD2 | TRBJ2-1 | TRBV6-5 | NA | TGTGCCAGCAAGCGGGGGGGTTACAATGAGCAGTTCTTC | CASKRGGYNEQFF
TRBD1 | TRBJ1-1 | TRBV5-1 | NA | TGCGCCAGCAGCGAGTTGGGGACAGGGGAGTCTGAAGCTTTCTTT | CASSELGTGESEAFF
NA | TRBJ1-6 | TRBV6-1 | NA | TGTGCCAGCAGTGGAAGGACGGGCCTCCACTTT | CASSGRTGLHF
NA | TRBJ1-6 | TRBV6-5 | NA | TGTGCCAGCACCAATGGTCAGGGCTATAATTCACCCCTCCACTTT | CASTNGQGYNSPLHF
TRBD1 | TRBJ1-5 | TRBV19 | NA | TGTGCCAGTAGTTCCCGGACAGGGGGGAAGGGATCTCAGCCCCAGCATTTT | CASSSRTGGKGSQPQHF